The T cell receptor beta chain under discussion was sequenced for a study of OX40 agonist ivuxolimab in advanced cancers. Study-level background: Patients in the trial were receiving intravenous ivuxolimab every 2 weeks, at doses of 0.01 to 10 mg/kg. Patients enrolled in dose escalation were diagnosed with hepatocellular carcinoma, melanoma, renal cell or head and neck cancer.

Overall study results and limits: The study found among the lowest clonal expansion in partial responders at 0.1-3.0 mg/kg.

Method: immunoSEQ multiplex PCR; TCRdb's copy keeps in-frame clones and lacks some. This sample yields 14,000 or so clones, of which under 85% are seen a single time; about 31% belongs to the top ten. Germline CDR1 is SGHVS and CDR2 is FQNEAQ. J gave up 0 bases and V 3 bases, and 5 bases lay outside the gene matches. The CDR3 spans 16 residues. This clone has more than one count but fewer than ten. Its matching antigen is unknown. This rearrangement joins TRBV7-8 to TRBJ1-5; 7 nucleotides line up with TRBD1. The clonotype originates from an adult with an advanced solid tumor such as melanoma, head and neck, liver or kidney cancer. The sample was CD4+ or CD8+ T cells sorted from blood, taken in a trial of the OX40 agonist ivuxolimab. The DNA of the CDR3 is TGTGCCAGCAGCTTGGGGACAGCTTATAGCAATCAGCCCCAGCATTTT. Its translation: CASSLGTAYSNQPQHF.